This T cell receptor (beta chain) was sequenced during a study of cytomegalovirus exposure and HLA in healthy donors. Study-wide background: Within the Caucasian-associated ancestry cluster were around four fifths of the 350 to 400 genotyped donors.

Broader study findings: An analysis done earlier found most TCR beta V segments productive about 90% or about 30% of the time. A few CMV-associated chains were confirmed in vitro to be specific for CMV antigens. Rarity held for most TCR sequences, but there were some public TCRs that occurred in many donors.

Turning to this clone: Its antigen is undetermined.

60 Vbeta and 13 Jbeta primers were used in PCR. The data were produced by immunoSEQ multiplex PCR, yet TCRdb's version contains in-frame clones alone and is incomplete. The sample carries about 120,000 clones, 80% recorded once. The V gene end was trimmed by 5 bases and the J gene end by 5 bases; junction bases not matched to a gene: 11. The CDR3 is 15 amino acids. The germline gives CDR1 SGHTA, CDR2 FQGNSA. V and J are TRBV7-2 and TRBJ1-2; 7 nucleotides line up with TRBD1. The clonotype comes from a man aged 25-45 years in good health and CMV-seropositive. Sample: PBMCs. Here the CDR3 DNA reads TGTGCCAGCAGCGCACAGGGGAGCTTAGGTTATGGCTACACCTTC. It encodes CASSAQGSLGYGYTF.